A selection of T cell receptor beta chains follows, all from one sample in a study of cytomegalovirus exposure and HLA in healthy donors. The protocol was immunoSEQ multiplex PCR, while the TCRdb copy is restricted to in-frame clones and leaves out a portion. The data show about 130,000 clones, roughly 87% seen once. Sequenced sample: PBMCs. The receptors were sampled from a woman aged 18-29 years in good health and CMV-seropositive. Each CDR3 is given with its conserved first and last residue. Fields, in order: D gene, clone size, J gene, V gene, CDR3 DNA, CDR3 protein. The D gene is left open where the match is weak. Size tells how often a clone was seen (once, few, many) or the class of an expanded clone, and some rows leave it out.

D gene: TRBD2; clone size: -; J gene: TRBJ2-3; V gene: TRBV29-1; CDR3 DNA: TGCAGCGTTGAAGATCGGATTCGGACTAGCGGAGATACGCAGTATTTT; CDR3 protein: CSVEDRIRTSGDTQYF
D gene: TRBD1; clone size: -; J gene: TRBJ1-3; V gene: TRBV7-6; CDR3 DNA: TGTGCCAGCAGCTCTGGACAGGCCTCTGGAAACACCATATATTTT; CDR3 protein: CASSSGQASGNTIYF
D gene: TRBD1; clone size: -; J gene: TRBJ2-5; V gene: TRBV27; CDR3 DNA: TGTGCCAGCAGTAACGACCGGACAGGGAGGTGGGAGACCCAGTACTTC; CDR3 protein: CASSNDRTGRWETQYF
D gene: -; clone size: -; J gene: TRBJ2-7; V gene: TRBV11-2; CDR3 DNA: TGTGCCAGCAGCTTAGTCCCTTCCTACGAGCAGTACTTC; CDR3 protein: CASSLVPSYEQYF
D gene: -; clone size: -; J gene: TRBJ1-2; V gene: TRBV5-4; CDR3 DNA: TGTGCCAGCAGCTTCTGGGTTTCGGGATATGGCTACACCTTC; CDR3 protein: CASSFWVSGYGYTF
D gene: TRBD1; clone size: once; J gene: TRBJ2-7; V gene: TRBV2; CDR3 DNA: TGTGCCAGTAGGACAGGGACGTACGAGCAGTACTTC; CDR3 protein: CASRTGTYEQYF
D gene: -; clone size: -; J gene: TRBJ1-2; V gene: TRBV6-5; CDR3 DNA: TGTGCCAGCAGTTCCTATCGTTCGGATGGCTACACCTTC; CDR3 protein: CASSSYRSDGYTF
D gene: -; clone size: -; J gene: TRBJ2-1; V gene: TRBV20-1; CDR3 DNA: TGCACCCCTTCAGGTCACAATGAGCAGTTCTTC; CDR3 protein: CTPSGHNEQFF
D gene: -; clone size: -; J gene: TRBJ2-7; V gene: TRBV15; CDR3 DNA: TGTGCCACCAGCCCCCTAACCCCCTTCCGAAAACCCCTCCGGGACATACCCTACGAGCAGTACTTC; CDR3 protein: CATSPLTPFRKPLRDIPYEQYF
D gene: -; clone size: -; J gene: TRBJ1-3; V gene: TRBV7-2; CDR3 DNA: TGTGCCAGCACCCGTGGAAACACCATATATTTT; CDR3 protein: CASTRGNTIYF
D gene: -; clone size: -; J gene: TRBJ2-1; V gene: TRBV4-3; CDR3 DNA: TGCGCCAGCAGCCAAGATCGGTGGAGCAATGAGCAGTTCTTC; CDR3 protein: CASSQDRWSNEQFF
D gene: -; clone size: -; J gene: TRBJ1-2; V gene: TRBV7-6; CDR3 DNA: TGTGCCAGCAGCTTAGATGTATCTGACTATGGCTACACCTTC; CDR3 protein: CASSLDVSDYGYTF
D gene: -; clone size: -; J gene: TRBJ1-3; V gene: TRBV10-3; CDR3 DNA: TGTGCCGCCGCCAATAGCTCTGGAAACACCATATATTTT; CDR3 protein: CAAANSSGNTIYF
D gene: -; clone size: -; J gene: TRBJ2-1; V gene: TRBV18; CDR3 DNA: TGTGCCAGCTCTCGAACGGCGGACACCCGCTACAATGAGCAGTTCTTC; CDR3 protein: CASSRTADTRYNEQFF
D gene: -; clone size: -; J gene: TRBJ2-2; V gene: TRBV2; CDR3 DNA: TGTGCCAGCAGTGAAGCCCAGGGGTGGGGGACCGGGGAGCTGTTTTTT; CDR3 protein: CASSEAQGWGTGELFF
D gene: -; clone size: -; J gene: TRBJ2-1; V gene: TRBV29-1; CDR3 DNA: TGCAGCGTTGAAAGATTGACACGCTACAATGAGCAGTTCTTC; CDR3 protein: CSVERLTRYNEQFF
D gene: TRBD1; clone size: -; J gene: TRBJ2-5; V gene: TRBV6-5; CDR3 DNA: TGTGCCAGCAGTTACTCGACAGGGGTTTTTCAAGAGACCCAGTACTTC; CDR3 protein: CASSYSTGVFQETQYF
D gene: TRBD2; clone size: -; J gene: TRBJ2-7; V gene: TRBV7-2; CDR3 DNA: TGTGCCAGCAGCTCCCTGGTTATAGCGGGGATCTACGAGCAGTACTTC; CDR3 protein: CASSSLVIAGIYEQYF
D gene: -; clone size: -; J gene: TRBJ1-1; V gene: TRBV7-3; CDR3 DNA: TGTGCCAGCAGAAAACCCGGAGGGACTGAAGCTTTCTTT; CDR3 protein: CASRKPGGTEAFF
D gene: TRBD1; clone size: -; J gene: TRBJ2-7; V gene: TRBV6-5; CDR3 DNA: TGTGCCAGCAGCAAGGACAGGGGTCAGTACGAGCAGTACTTC; CDR3 protein: CASSKDRGQYEQYF
D gene: TRBD1; clone size: -; J gene: TRBJ2-5; V gene: TRBV19; CDR3 DNA: TGTGCCAGTAGTCTTACCGGGACAGGGGACCAAGAGACCCAGTACTTC; CDR3 protein: CASSLTGTGDQETQYF
D gene: TRBD1; clone size: -; J gene: TRBJ1-5; V gene: TRBV5-8; CDR3 DNA: TGTGCCAGCAGCCAGGACAGGGGCCTTTTTAATCAGCCCCAGCATTTT; CDR3 protein: CASSQDRGLFNQPQHF
D gene: TRBD2; clone size: -; J gene: TRBJ2-5; V gene: TRBV7-2; CDR3 DNA: TGTGCCAGCAGCTTAGGTAGCGGGAACCAGTACTTC; CDR3 protein: CASSLGSGNQYF
D gene: -; clone size: -; J gene: TRBJ1-5; V gene: TRBV30; CDR3 DNA: TGTGCCTGGAGTGTTGTCCAGGCGAATCAGCCCCAGCATTTT; CDR3 protein: CAWSVVQANQPQHF
D gene: TRBD2; clone size: -; J gene: TRBJ2-7; V gene: TRBV5-1; CDR3 DNA: TGCGCCAGCAGCTTGGCCGGGGGGTCCTACGAGCAGTACTTC; CDR3 protein: CASSLAGGSYEQYF
D gene: -; clone size: -; J gene: TRBJ1-1; V gene: TRBV6-1; CDR3 DNA: TGTGCCAGCGAACCGGACAGTTACACTGAAGCTTTCTTT; CDR3 protein: CASEPDSYTEAFF
D gene: TRBD2; clone size: once; J gene: TRBJ2-1; V gene: TRBV5-5; CDR3 DNA: TGTGCCAGCAGTTTAACTAGCGCTGAGCAGTTCTTC; CDR3 protein: CASSLTSAEQFF
D gene: -; clone size: -; J gene: TRBJ2-6; V gene: TRBV5-1; CDR3 DNA: TGCGCCAGCAGCTTGAGTCAGGTCTCTGGGGCCAACGTCCTGACTTTC; CDR3 protein: CASSLSQVSGANVLTF
D gene: -; clone size: -; J gene: TRBJ1-5; V gene: TRBV7-9; CDR3 DNA: TGTGCCAGCAGCTTTGGGGAGGGTTTTGGCAATCAGCCCCAGCATTTT; CDR3 protein: CASSFGEGFGNQPQHF
D gene: -; clone size: -; J gene: TRBJ2-3; V gene: TRBV7-6; CDR3 DNA: TGTGCCAGCAGCCTACCGGGGTTCACAGATACGCAGTATTTT; CDR3 protein: CASSLPGFTDTQYF
D gene: TRBD2; clone size: -; J gene: TRBJ2-3; V gene: TRBV7-9; CDR3 DNA: TGTGCCAGCAGCTACCCCGATTCGGCTAGCGGGGGCACAGATACGCAGTATTTT; CDR3 protein: CASSYPDSASGGTDTQYF
D gene: TRBD1; clone size: -; J gene: TRBJ2-7; V gene: TRBV5-1; CDR3 DNA: TGCGCCAGCAGCTTGGTTGGCCCCGGGACAGACTACGAGCAGTACTTC; CDR3 protein: CASSLVGPGTDYEQYF
D gene: TRBD1; clone size: -; J gene: TRBJ2-7; V gene: TRBV28; CDR3 DNA: TGTGCCAGCAGCTCCATAGCCGGGACAGAGATCTACGAGCAGTACTTC; CDR3 protein: CASSSIAGTEIYEQYF
D gene: TRBD2; clone size: -; J gene: TRBJ2-2; V gene: TRBV2; CDR3 DNA: TGTGCCAGCAGCCCACATAATAGCGGGGCCCTCTCCTTAACGAACACCGGGGAGCTGTTTTTT; CDR3 protein: CASSPHNSGALSLTNTGELFF
D gene: TRBD1; clone size: -; J gene: TRBJ2-7; V gene: TRBV5-1; CDR3 DNA: TGCGCCAGCAGCGGGACAGGGGACTACGAGCAGTACTTC; CDR3 protein: CASSGTGDYEQYF
D gene: -; clone size: -; J gene: TRBJ2-7; V gene: TRBV18; CDR3 DNA: TGTGCCAGCTCGGGGGGACAGTTCCACGAGCAGTACTTC; CDR3 protein: CASSGGQFHEQYF
D gene: -; clone size: -; J gene: TRBJ2-7; V gene: TRBV7-9; CDR3 DNA: TGTGCCAGTCGGGACACTGCCTACGAGCAGTACTTC; CDR3 protein: CASRDTAYEQYF
D gene: -; clone size: -; J gene: TRBJ1-6; V gene: TRBV6-6; CDR3 DNA: TGTGCCAGCATTGGACAGACCTATAATTCACCCCTCCACTTT; CDR3 protein: CASIGQTYNSPLHF
D gene: TRBD1; clone size: -; J gene: TRBJ1-2; V gene: TRBV11-2; CDR3 DNA: TGTGCCAGCAGCTCGACAGGGCCCTATGGCTACACCTTC; CDR3 protein: CASSSTGPYGYTF
D gene: TRBD2; clone size: -; J gene: TRBJ2-5; V gene: TRBV5-6; CDR3 DNA: TGTGCCAGCAGCTTAACTAGCGGGGGGCTATACCAAGAGACCCAGTACTTC; CDR3 protein: CASSLTSGGLYQETQYF
D gene: -; clone size: -; J gene: TRBJ1-1; V gene: TRBV27; CDR3 DNA: TGTGCCAGCAGTTCGGGGTTGAGGGTAACTGAAGCTTTCTTT; CDR3 protein: CASSSGLRVTEAFF
D gene: TRBD2; clone size: -; J gene: TRBJ2-3; V gene: TRBV9; CDR3 DNA: TGTGCCAGCAGCCGCCCGGGACTAGCGACAGATACGCAGTATTTT; CDR3 protein: CASSRPGLATDTQYF
D gene: TRBD2; clone size: -; J gene: TRBJ2-3; V gene: TRBV5-1; CDR3 DNA: TGCGCCAGCAGCAGAGCCCGGACTAGCAAGAATACGCAGTATTTT; CDR3 protein: CASSRARTSKNTQYF
D gene: TRBD1; clone size: -; J gene: TRBJ1-4; V gene: TRBV9; CDR3 DNA: TGTGCCAGCAGCGTAGGACAGGGGGCGGGTGGGGAAAAACTGTTTTTT; CDR3 protein: CASSVGQGAGGEKLFF
D gene: -; clone size: -; J gene: TRBJ1-1; V gene: TRBV19; CDR3 DNA: TGTGCCAGTAGTATAGGGTGGGCCACTGAAGCTTTCTTT; CDR3 protein: CASSIGWATEAFF
D gene: -; clone size: -; J gene: TRBJ1-4; V gene: TRBV4-1; CDR3 DNA: TGCGCCAGCAGCCCAGGGTTGAGTAATGAAAAACTGTTTTTT; CDR3 protein: CASSPGLSNEKLFF
D gene: -; clone size: -; J gene: TRBJ2-1; V gene: TRBV7-9; CDR3 DNA: TGTGCCAGCAGCTTAGTTGCTAGTCCCTACAATGAGCAGTTCTTC; CDR3 protein: CASSLVASPYNEQFF
D gene: -; clone size: once; J gene: TRBJ1-6; V gene: TRBV2; CDR3 DNA: TGTGCCAGCAAAAACGCGGACTGGGAACCCCTCCACTTT; CDR3 protein: CASKNADWEPLHF
D gene: -; clone size: few; J gene: TRBJ2-3; V gene: TRBV25-1; CDR3 DNA: TGTGCCAGCAGTTTGAGTGGCACAGATACGCAGTATTTT; CDR3 protein: CASSLSGTDTQYF